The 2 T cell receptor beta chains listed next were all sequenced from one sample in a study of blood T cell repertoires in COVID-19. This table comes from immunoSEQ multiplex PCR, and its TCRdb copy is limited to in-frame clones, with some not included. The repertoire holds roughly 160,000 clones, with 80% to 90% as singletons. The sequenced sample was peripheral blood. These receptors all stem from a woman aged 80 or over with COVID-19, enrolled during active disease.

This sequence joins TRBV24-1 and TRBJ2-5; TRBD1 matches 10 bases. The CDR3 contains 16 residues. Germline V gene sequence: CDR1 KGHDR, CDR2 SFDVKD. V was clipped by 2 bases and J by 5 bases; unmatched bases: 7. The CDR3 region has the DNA TGTGCCACCAGTGATTGGACGACAGGGGGCCGGGAGACCCAGTACTTC. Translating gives CATSDWTTGGRETQYF.

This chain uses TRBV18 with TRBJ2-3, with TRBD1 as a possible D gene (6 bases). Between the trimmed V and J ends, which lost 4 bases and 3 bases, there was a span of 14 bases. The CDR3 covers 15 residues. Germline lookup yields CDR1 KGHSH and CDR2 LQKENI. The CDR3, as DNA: TGTGCCAGCTCACTCATAGGGGGTACAACAGATACGCAGTATTTT. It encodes CASSLIGGTTDTQYF.